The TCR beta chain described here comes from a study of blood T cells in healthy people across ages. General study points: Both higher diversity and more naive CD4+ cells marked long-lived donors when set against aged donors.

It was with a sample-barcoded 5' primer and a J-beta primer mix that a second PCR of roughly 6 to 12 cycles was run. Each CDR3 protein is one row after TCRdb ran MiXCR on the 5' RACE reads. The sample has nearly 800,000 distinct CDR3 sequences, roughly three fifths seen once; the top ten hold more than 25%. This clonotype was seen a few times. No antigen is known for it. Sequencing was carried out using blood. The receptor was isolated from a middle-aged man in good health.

The CDR3 DNA sequence: TGTGCCAGCAGCCAAGAGGCTAGCGGCTCCTACGAGCAGTACTTC. It is translated as CASSQEASGSYEQYF. This chain links TRBV4-2 with TRBJ2-7; 7 bases agree with TRBD2. The CDR3 totals 15 residues. J lost 0 bases, V lost 0 bases, and 2 bases had no gene match. The germline gives CDR1 LGHNA, CDR2 YNFKEQ.